The clone carrying this TCR beta chain was counted a single time. The data belong to a study of blood T cell repertoires in COVID-19. CDR1 is MDHEN, CDR2 SYDVKM, per germline. The CDR3 has 14 amino acids. V lost 3 bases to trimming and J lost 8 bases; unmatched junction nucleotides: 8. The method was immunoSEQ multiplex PCR; TCRdb's version includes in-frame clones alone and lacks a portion of them. The sample lists under 300,000 clones; over 75% were seen once. The TCR was taken from a man aged 18-30 years who had recovered from COVID-19. The chain links TRBV28 to TRBJ1-1, with 8 positions matching TRBD1. Specimen: PBMCs or T cells enriched from blood (not recorded which). Written as DNA, the CDR3 is TGTGCCAGCAGTTTCGGCCAGGGGGCTGCGGAAGCTTTCTTT. It codes for CASSFGQGAAEAFF.